This T cell receptor beta chain was observed in a study of T cells during gluten challenge in celiac disease (dated by TCRdb to about 2017). Regarding the complete study: Blood was collected at baseline, day 6 and day 14 of the challenge, whereas duodenal biopsies were collected at baseline and day 14. On the Illumina MiSeq, paired-end 250 bp sequencing was performed for single-cell libraries and paired-end 300 bp sequencing was performed for bulk libraries.

In blood, tetramer-binding CD4+ effector-memory gut-homing T cells were gated as CD3+, CD45RA-, CD62L- and integrin beta7+, with lineage markers excluded. A 14-day oral dietary gluten challenge was undertaken by treated celiac disease patients on a gluten-free diet so that recall of gluten-specific T cells could be studied. Sorting was performed on an Aria II cell sorter as single cells, and bulk sorting was additionally performed when tetramer-positive cells were relatively numerous. Peripheral blood mononuclear cells were isolated by Ficoll density gradient centrifugation and cryopreserved before staining. Before tetramer-binding CD4+ T cells were sorted, thawed cells were stained with a pool of PE-conjugated HLA-DQ:gluten tetramers presenting immunodominant gluten epitopes. Following HLA-DQ:gluten tetramer staining, tetramer-based enrichment was performed on blood samples. The V end gives up 4 bases and the J end 6 bases, leaving 4 bases in the junction not matched to a gene. The CDR3, cysteine through phenylalanine, is 14 amino acids long. The read is trimmed to its CDR3 DNA, 42 bases read in frame from base 1. The germline V gene (reference sequence) provides CDR1 LNHDA and CDR2 SQIVND.

By sample share, this clonotype is medium-sized (0.01 to 0.1%). One base away there is no much larger clone; base qualities are not given. Results and caveats for the whole study, not just this receptor: Only a couple of patients, both with many gluten-specific T cells, had their challenge samples put through bulk sequencing. The circulating gluten-specific T cells hit their peak on day 6, and the day-6 repertoire seemed to be made up largely of expanded preexisting memory clonotypes. Clonal expansion rose on day 6, as shown by reduced sample-corrected Shannon diversity of circulating gluten-specific T cells. Across the 7 patients, roughly 12-44% of single-cell TCR-alpha/beta clonotypes seen at the latest time point had also been present at baseline, compared with about 52-55% in the bulk data.

Libraries were built with 5' RACE. For sequencing, an Illumina MiSeq was employed. Bulk TCR libraries were prepared with a modified SMART protocol. As for the authors' bioinformatics: Reads were preprocessed with selected pRESTO steps, and V, D, J genes and CDR3 junctions were assigned with IMGT/HighV-QUEST. A bulk sequence was kept only when the sequence appeared in at least two replicates with 10 or more cumulative reads. Repertoire diversity was estimated with an undersampling-corrected Shannon index in samples with more than 20 cells. The raw public data were reprocessed by TCRdb itself: fastp quality trimming at Q25, MiXCR clonotype calling, in-frame beta chains only. Every CDR3 protein is listed once, alongside the most common genes and DNA of its rows. TCRdb's processing, not the authors' own work, is the source of the V and J calls. For this sample the table gives 250 to 350 distinct CDR3 sequences, of which approximately 9.7% were detected only once. The top ten clones comprise about 70% of the sample.

This TCR was recovered from a male donor with celiac disease. This specimen was gluten-specific CD4+ T cells sorted from blood using tetramers, taken at baseline or on day 6, 14 or 28 of gluten challenge (not recorded which). The rearrangement combines TRBV19 with TRBJ1-1, with TRBD1 identical over 11 junction bases. The sequence in DNA is TGTGCCAGTAGTAGAGGACAGGGGGCCTCTGAAGCTTTCTTT. This translates into CASSRGQGASEAFF.